This TCR beta chain came from a study of cytomegalovirus exposure and HLA in healthy donors. General observations from the study: Presence/absence results assume similar sequencing depth per donor, which may not hold. The listing of 150 or so TCR beta chains classed them as cytomegalovirus-associated.

This clone was observed once. Its antigen is currently unknown. This sample also contains other DNA sequences that code for the same CDR3. Germline V CDR1 and CDR2: SGHRS, YFSETQ. Between the trimmed V and J ends, which lost 3 bases and 2 bases, there was a span of 5 bases. This CDR3 region has 12 residues. Both 60 Vbeta primers and 13 Jbeta primers went into the PCR. Original processing methods: As a later analysis found, there were roughly 80 million unique TCR beta chains, of which some 10 million were shared. Assay: immunoSEQ multiplex PCR; the TCRdb copy retains only in-frame clones and omits some. V and J calls and clone size are given by that table; D and trimming were obtained from the DNA. Altogether approximately 150,000 clones are present, just under 80% being singletons, with the ten largest covering 1.5%.

J is TRBJ2-5 and V is TRBV5-1; maybe TRBD2 (5 bases). This receptor was obtained from a woman between 18 and 30 years old in good health and CMV-seronegative. What was sequenced was PBMCs. CDR3 residues: CASSSGQETQYF. The CDR3 DNA follows: TGCGCCAGCAGCTCGGGACAAGAGACCCAGTACTTC.